This T cell receptor beta chain was observed in a study of T cell responses to AZD1222 COVID-19 vaccine. Study results and limitations: The peak T cell response came first, and repertoires were sampled only after it. Donors in the cohort were predominantly white British and more often female, and clonal diversity was possibly underestimated.

As regards this clone: Its target is unknown.

The V end was cut by 3 bases, the J end by 8 bases, with 10 bases between. The CDR3 consists of 12 residues. CDR1 is LNHDA and CDR2 is SQIVND in the germline V gene (reference sequence). Generated by immunoSEQ multiplex PCR, the TCRdb table keeps only in-frame clones and is missing some. Here the sample spans over 100,000 clones, about nine tenths being singletons. The input for sequencing was peripheral blood, taken on day 0 of AZD1222 vaccination. The clonotype comes from an adult in good health. The chain carries TRBV19 and TRBJ1-1; TRBD1 might be the D (5 bases). This CDR3 is CASSIFRGEAFF. The CDR3, as DNA: TGTGCCAGTAGTATTTTCCGGGGGGAAGCTTTCTTT.